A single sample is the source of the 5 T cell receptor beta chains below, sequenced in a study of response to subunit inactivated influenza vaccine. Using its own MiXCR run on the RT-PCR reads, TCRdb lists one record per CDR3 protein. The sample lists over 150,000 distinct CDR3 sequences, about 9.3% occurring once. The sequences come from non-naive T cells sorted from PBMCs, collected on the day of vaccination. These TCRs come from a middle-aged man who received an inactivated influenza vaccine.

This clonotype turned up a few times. DNA for the CDR3: TGTGCCAGCAGGACGTGGGGGGGGGCTTCCTACAATGAGCAGTTCTTC. It is translated as CASRTWGGASYNEQFF. The J gene is TRBJ2-1, the V gene TRBV12-3 or TRBV12-4; D perhaps matches TRBD2 (7 bases). The CDR3 length is 16 residues. Trimming cost V 6 bases and J 1 base, with 16 bases left between them.

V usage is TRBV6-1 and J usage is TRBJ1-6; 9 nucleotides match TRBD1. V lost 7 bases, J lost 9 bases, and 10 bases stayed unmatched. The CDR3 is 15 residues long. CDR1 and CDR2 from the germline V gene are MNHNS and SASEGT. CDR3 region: CASIQSGQGTSPLHF. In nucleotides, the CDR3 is TGTGCCAGCATCCAATCGGGACAGGGTACTTCACCCCTCCACTTT.

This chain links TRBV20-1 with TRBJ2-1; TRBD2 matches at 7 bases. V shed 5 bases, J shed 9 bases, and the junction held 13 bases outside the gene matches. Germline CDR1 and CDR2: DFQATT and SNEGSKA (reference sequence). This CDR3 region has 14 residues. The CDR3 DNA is TGCAGTGCTGTGGGGGGGACTCAGTTGTCTGAGCAGTTCTTC. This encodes CSAVGGTQLSEQFF.

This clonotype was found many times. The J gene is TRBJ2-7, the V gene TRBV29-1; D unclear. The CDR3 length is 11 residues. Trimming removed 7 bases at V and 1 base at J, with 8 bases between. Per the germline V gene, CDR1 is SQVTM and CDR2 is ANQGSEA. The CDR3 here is CSGASSYEQYF. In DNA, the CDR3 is TGCAGCGGTGCAAGTTCCTACGAGCAGTACTTC.

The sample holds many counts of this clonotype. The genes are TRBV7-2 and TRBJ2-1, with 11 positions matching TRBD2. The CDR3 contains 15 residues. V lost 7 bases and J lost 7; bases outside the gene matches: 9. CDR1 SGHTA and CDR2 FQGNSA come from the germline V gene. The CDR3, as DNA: TGTGCCAGCACCCTACTAGCGGGAGTGGGAAATGAGCAGTTCTTC. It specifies CASTLLAGVGNEQFF.